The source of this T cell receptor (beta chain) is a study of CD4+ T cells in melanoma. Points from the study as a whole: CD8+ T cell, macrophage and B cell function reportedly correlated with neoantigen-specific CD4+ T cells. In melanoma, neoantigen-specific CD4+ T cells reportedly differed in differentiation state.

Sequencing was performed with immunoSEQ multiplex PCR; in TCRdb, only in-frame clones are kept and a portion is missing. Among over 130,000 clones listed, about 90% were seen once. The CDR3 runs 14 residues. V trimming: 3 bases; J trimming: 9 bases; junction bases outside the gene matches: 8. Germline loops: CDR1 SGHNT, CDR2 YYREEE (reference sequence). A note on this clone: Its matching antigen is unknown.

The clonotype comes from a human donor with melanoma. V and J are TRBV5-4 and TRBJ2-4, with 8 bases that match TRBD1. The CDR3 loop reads CASSSDRVVGIQYF. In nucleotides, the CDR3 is TGTGCCAGCAGCTCGGACAGGGTAGTTGGCATTCAGTACTTC. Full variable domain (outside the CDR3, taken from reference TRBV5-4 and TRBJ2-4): ETGVTQSPTHLIKTRGQQVTLRCSSQSGHNTVSWYQQALGQGPQFIFQYYREEENGRGNFPPRFSGLQFPNYSSELNVNALELDDSALYLCASSSDRVVGIQYFGAGTRLSVL.